This T cell receptor (beta chain) is drawn from a study of blood T cell repertoires in COVID-19. This clone was observed a few times. Only in-frame clones appear in the TCRdb table, and some are missing; sequencing was by immunoSEQ multiplex PCR. The sample shows a few hundred thousand clones, more than 85% of them seen only once. Specimen: peripheral blood. The receptor was derived from a man between 18 and 29 years old with active or convalescent COVID-19.

This CDR3 is CASSLEGAGSFSYEQYF. The CDR3 DNA reads as TGCGCCAGCAGCCTAGAGGGAGCGGGGTCCTTCTCCTACGAGCAGTACTTC. The V call is TRBV5-1, the J call TRBJ2-7; 7 bases agree with TRBD2. In germline, CDR1 is SGHRS, CDR2 YFSETQ. With V trimmed by 4 bases and J by 0 bases, 13 bases remained unmatched. The CDR3 is 17 amino acids.